These 6 T cell receptor beta chains originate from one sample sequenced in a study of Tregs in tolerant kidney transplant recipients (dated by TCRdb to the late 2010s). The library was generated by the immunoSEQ multiplex PCR assay. TCRdb took over this immuneACCESS table, retaining in-frame rearrangements with V and J assigned. Such tables are incomplete; in checked studies, under half of the missing clones stem from an unresolved V gene, and the remainder is unexplained. Recorded for this sample are about 18,000 clones; approximately 85% of them occurred a single time. The ten most abundant clones make up 2.5% of the sample. The sequenced sample consisted of Tregs from blood. These receptors were collected from a human donor in good health.

The rearrangement links TRBV7-3 to TRBJ2-1; TRBD2 matches at 12 bases. CDR1 SGHTA and CDR2 FQGTGA come from the germline V gene. V shed 5 bases, J shed 9 bases, and the junction held 8 bases outside the gene matches. This CDR3 has 15 amino acids. This CDR3 reads CASSKTSGSQSEQFF. DNA for the CDR3: TGTGCCAGCAGCAAGACTAGCGGGAGTCAAAGTGAGCAGTTCTTC.

The V gene is TRBV7-2, the J gene TRBJ1-2, with 8 nucleotides matching TRBD1. J lost 4 bases, V lost 1 base, and 5 bases had no gene match. The germline V gene has CDR1 SGHTA and CDR2 FQGNSA. The CDR3 totals 15 residues. CDR3 sequence (DNA): TGTGCCAGCAGCTTAGTGGACAGGGAGGGCTATGGCTACACCTTC. As protein: CASSLVDREGYGYTF.

The rearrangement links TRBV15 to TRBJ2-5; D uncertain. CDR1 and CDR2 from the germline V gene are LNHNV and YYDKDF (reference sequence). Trimming removed 4 bases at V and 1 base at J, with 19 bases between. The CDR3 length is 17 residues. CDR3 protein: CATSITSRAARQETQYF. In DNA, the CDR3 is TGTGCCACCAGCATCACCTCCCGGGCTGCCCGCCAAGAGACCCAGTACTTC.

This chain joins TRBV19 and TRBJ1-5; D not resolved. V lost 7 bases to trimming and J lost 8 bases, with 18 bases between them. Germline V CDR1 and CDR2: LNHDA, SQIVND (reference sequence). CDR3 length: 14 residues. The CDR3 DNA sequence: TGTGCCAGTAACCCCGGACGGATCGCCGAGCCCCAGCATTTT. Amino acid sequence: CASNPGRIAEPQHF.

The rearrangement joins TRBV7-6 to TRBJ2-3; no clear D gene. V lost 1 base, J lost 5 bases, and 7 bases lay in between. The V gene's germline CDR1 is SGHVS and CDR2 FNYEAQ. This CDR3 contains 13 residues. This chain's CDR3 is CASSLVVGDTQYF. The CDR3 DNA reads as TGTGCCAGCAGCTTAGTGGTTGGAGATACGCAGTATTTT.

The J gene is TRBJ2-7, the V gene TRBV7-9; the D gene is possibly TRBD1 (6 bases). Germline assignment: CDR1 SEHNR and CDR2 FQNEAQ (reference sequence). V dropped 5 bases and J dropped 8 bases, with 13 bases sitting between them. This CDR3 comprises 12 residues. The CDR3 protein is CASSSRDIKQYF. The CDR3 coding sequence is TGTGCCAGCAGCAGCCGGGACATTAAGCAGTACTTC.